This TCR beta chain comes out of a study of blood T cell repertoires in COVID-19. Study information: COVID-19 samples from acute and convalescent phases originated in the United States, Italy and Spain.

Trimming took off 4 bases at V and 2 bases at J, with 13 bases between the two ends. The CDR3 is 15 residues long. Germline values: CDR1 SGHTS, CDR2 YDEGEE. Per the authors' pipeline: Scientists estimated how many nucleated cells there were by amplifying reference gene primers. The method was immunoSEQ multiplex PCR; TCRdb's version includes in-frame clones alone and lacks a portion of them. The V and J calls and clone size were taken over from that table, and D and trimming were inferred from the DNA. Of under 95,000 clones listed, 65% to 85% are singletons. This TCR came from a man aged 70-80 years with acute or convalescent COVID-19. Sequencing used peripheral blood. The chain carries TRBV5-8 and TRBJ1-3; weak D call: TRBD1 (5 bases). CDR3 protein: CASSTGGTPGNTIYF. DNA of the CDR3: TGTGCCAGCAGCACCGGCGGGACGCCTGGAAACACCATATATTTT.